The next 17 T cell receptor beta chains were all read from a single sample in a study of graft-versus-host responses after intestinal transplantation. Using immunoSEQ multiplex PCR, the repertoire was profiled, and TCRdb retains in-frame clones only, with some absent. The table includes under 100,000 clones, around 80% detected once. No antigen has been assigned to these receptors. This specimen consisted of unstimulated CD4+ T cells sorted from spleen or lymph node cells, obtained before intestinal transplant. The receptors come from a human donor who received an intestinal transplant.

This rearrangement joins TRBV5-1 to TRBJ2-7; a weak D match, TRBD1 (5 bases). This CDR3 comprises 14 residues. V shed 0 bases and J shed 4 bases, with 11 bases lying between them. Germline loops: CDR1 SGHRS, CDR2 YFSETQ. CDR3 sequence: CASSLDHRMYEQYF. CDR3 coding DNA: TGCGCCAGCAGCTTGGATCACAGGATGTACGAGCAGTACTTC.

This chain connects TRBV30 to TRBJ1-2; maybe TRBD1 (5 bases). Germline V lookup: CDR1 GTSNPN, CDR2 SVGIG (reference sequence). The V end lost 1 base, the J end lost 8 bases, and 14 bases lay between the germline ends. The CDR3 is 13 amino acids. The CDR3 DNA reads TGTGCCTGGAGTGAGGCCAGGGTGGACGGCTACACCTTC. Translated: CAWSEARVDGYTF.

The V gene is TRBV28, the J gene TRBJ2-7; D ambiguous. CDR1 and CDR2 from the germline V gene are MDHEN and SYDVKM. Trimming cost V 6 bases and J 5 bases, with 11 bases left between them. This CDR3 comprises 12 residues. The CDR3 region is CASSDSFHEQYF. CDR3 nucleotide sequence: TGTGCCAGCAGCGACTCCTTCCACGAGCAGTACTTC. The whole variable domain, filled in from reference TRBV28 and TRBJ2-7, reads DVKVTQSSRYLVKRTGEKVFLECVQDMDHENMFWYRQDPGLGLRLIYFSYDVKMKEKGDIPEGYSVSREKKERFSLILESASTNQTSMYLCASSDSFHEQYFGPGTRLTVT.

The rearrangement uses TRBV4-2 and TRBJ1-1; 8 bases fit TRBD1. The CDR3 loop spans 16 amino acids. V dropped 4 bases and J dropped 1; count of bases not matched to a gene: 8. Per germline, CDR1 LGHNA and CDR2 YNFKEQ. The CDR3 sequence: CASSRQWTGKNTEAFF. The CDR3 nucleotides are TGTGCCAGCAGCCGACAATGGACAGGGAAGAACACTGAAGCTTTCTTT.

This clone was counted once. V and J are TRBV2 and TRBJ1-2; no reliable D call. V lost 7 bases and J 0 bases, leaving 9 bases between the germline ends. Germline V CDR1 and CDR2: SNHLY, FYNNEI. The CDR3 has 13 residues. The CDR3 reads CASIEFSNYGYTF. The CDR3, as DNA: TGTGCCAGCATTGAGTTCTCTAACTATGGCTACACCTTC.

The rearrangement uses TRBV7-9 and TRBJ2-1, with a weak D call TRBD2 (5 bases). Trimming stripped 1 base from V and 8 bases from J, with 9 bases between. This CDR3 is 13 amino acids long. In germline, CDR1 is SEHNR, CDR2 FQNEAQ (reference sequence). CDR3 amino acids: CASSLELEDEQFF. The CDR3 nucleotides are TGTGCCAGCAGCTTAGAACTAGAGGATGAGCAGTTCTTC.

The DNA for the CDR3 is TGTGCCAGCAGTGTTTCTGCCTCGGAGTCAGATACGCAGTATTTT. Its protein is CASSVSASESDTQYF. V usage is TRBV6-4 and J usage is TRBJ2-3; no firm D call. The V and J ends lost 4 bases and 4 bases respectively, with 15 bases between them. CDR3 length: 15 residues. CDR1 MRHNA and CDR2 SNTAGT come from the germline V gene.

The chain employs TRBV5-1 and TRBJ2-2, with TRBD1 as a possible D gene (5 bases). The CDR3 runs to 16 residues. Germline CDR1 SGHRS, CDR2 YFSETQ. Trimming removed 5 bases from V and 2 bases from J, with 16 bases in between. CDR3 bases: TGCGCCAGCAGGGAAGGGGCAGGGCTTAACACCGGGGAGCTGTTTTTT. It codes for CASREGAGLNTGELFF.

This clone was recorded only once. The chain links TRBV5-1 to TRBJ1-4; tentatively, D is TRBD1 (6 bases). Germline loops: CDR1 SGHRS, CDR2 YFSETQ. This CDR3 comprises 14 residues. V was cut by 5 bases and J by 5 bases, with 13 bases left in between. CDR3 sequence reads: CASSDRPENEKLFF. CDR3 coding DNA: TGCGCCAGCAGTGACAGGCCGGAGAATGAAAAACTGTTTTTT.

V gene TRBV28 combines with J gene TRBJ1-2; TRBD1 might be the D (6 bases). This CDR3 has 15 amino acids. V was cut by 6 bases and J by 5 bases, with 19 bases left in between. Germline V lookup: CDR1 MDHEN, CDR2 SYDVKM. The CDR3 here is CASSHRTEVGYGYTF. The CDR3 bases are TGTGCCAGCAGCCACAGGACAGAGGTTGGGTATGGCTACACCTTC.

The chain uses TRBV5-5 and TRBJ1-1; the match to TRBD1 covers 7 bases. After removal of 4 bases from V and 2 bases from J, the junction contained 14 bases not matched to a gene. The germline gives CDR1 SGHKS, CDR2 YYEKEE (reference sequence). The CDR3 extends over 17 amino acids. CDR3 DNA sequence: TGTGCCAGCAGCCCGCGGACAGGCCCTTCCATTAACACTGAAGCTTTCTTT. Its translation is CASSPRTGPSINTEAFF.

V usage is TRBV27 and J usage is TRBJ2-7; the match to TRBD2 covers 7 bases. Germline CDR1 reads MNHEY; CDR2 reads SMNVEV (reference sequence). V lost 6 bases to trimming and J lost 0 bases; unmatched junction nucleotides: 20. The CDR3 runs 19 residues. CDR3: CASSKRPDRLAGNSYEQYF. DNA for the CDR3: TGTGCCAGCAGCAAACGCCCCGATAGACTAGCTGGCAACTCCTACGAGCAGTACTTC.

The chain uses TRBV2 and TRBJ2-7; maybe TRBD2 (5 bases). Trimming pared 6 bases from V and 3 bases from J, leaving 15 bases between. Germline loops: CDR1 SNHLY, CDR2 FYNNEI. The CDR3 consists of 14 residues. The CDR3 region has the DNA TGTGCCAGCAGGAGGGCTCCGAGTGTCTACGAGCAGTACTTC. It encodes CASRRAPSVYEQYF.

The chain is built from TRBV28 and TRBJ2-1; 8 bases are shared with TRBD2. The germline gives CDR1 MDHEN, CDR2 SYDVKM. The CDR3 totals 14 residues. J gave up 5 bases and V 10 bases, and 10 bases lay outside the gene matches. CDR3 nucleotides: TGTGCCACTCTCGCGGGGGGTCACGACAATGAGCAGTTCTTC. Its translation: CATLAGGHDNEQFF.

The rearrangement links TRBV18 to TRBJ1-2; TRBD1 is a possible D gene (5 bases). The V end lost 4 bases, the J end lost 6 bases, and 12 bases lay between the germline ends. Germline assignment: CDR1 KGHSH and CDR2 LQKENI. The CDR3 is 13 amino acids. The CDR3 region has the DNA TGTGCCAGCTCACTAGACAGCAACCATGGCTACACCTTC. Residues: CASSLDSNHGYTF.

The V and J genes are TRBV10-3 and TRBJ1-2; D is possibly TRBD1 (6 bases). Trimming took off 3 bases at V and 8 bases at J, with 19 bases between the two ends. Germline V CDR1 and CDR2: ENHRY, SYGVKD. CDR3 length equals 15 residues. The CDR3 reads CAISDPGGGRGGYTF. In nucleotides, the CDR3 is TGTGCCATCAGTGACCCCGGGGGGGGGCGTGGAGGCTACACCTTC.

The V gene is TRBV7-2, the J gene TRBJ1-5, with D possibly TRBD1 on 5 matching bases. The length of the CDR3 is 15 residues. The V gene's germline CDR1 is SGHTA and CDR2 FQGNSA. Deletions cut 1 base from V and 4 bases from J, with 11 bases between. The CDR3: CASSLVRAGNQPQHF. For the CDR3, the DNA is TGTGCCAGCAGCTTAGTCAGGGCAGGGAATCAGCCCCAGCATTTT.